The sequence of this T cell receptor (beta chain) was determined in a study of OX40 agonist ivuxolimab in advanced cancers. Study summary: Patients achieving partial responses numbered three: one hepatocellular carcinoma case and two cutaneous melanoma cases.

Generated by immunoSEQ multiplex PCR, the TCRdb table keeps only in-frame clones and is missing some. Of approximately 94,000 clones in the sample, under 95% are singletons; the top ten hold 0.7% to 1%. Looked up from germline, CDR1 is SGHDT and CDR2 is YYEEEE. V was shortened by 0 bases and J by 3 bases, with 7 bases between the two germline ends. This CDR3 has 13 amino acids. The rearrangement joins TRBV5-6 to TRBJ2-7; D is ambiguous. This sequence was found in an adult with an advanced solid tumor such as melanoma, head and neck, liver or kidney cancer. This specimen consisted of CD4+ or CD8+ T cells sorted from blood, obtained in a trial of the OX40 agonist ivuxolimab. The CDR3 nucleotides read TGTGCCAGCAGCTTGGCCTCAGGCTACGAGCAGTACTTC. As protein: CASSLASGYEQYF.